A selection of T cell receptor beta chains follows, all from one sample in a study of blood T cell repertoires in COVID-19. TCRdb's copy holds only in-frame clones and misses some; the assay was immunoSEQ multiplex PCR. Among about 190,000 clones listed, 87% were seen once. Sequenced sample: peripheral blood. These TCRs come from a young woman who had recovered from COVID-19. CDR3s leave out the opening cysteine and the closing phenylalanine or tryptophan.

V: TRBV11-3; length: 18; CDR3: ASSLDFSGAANSGANVLT
V: TRBV12-3/TRBV12-4; length: 11; CDR3: ASNVYFGGEQF
V: TRBV7-2; length: 9; CDR3: ASRAYETQY
V: TRBV3-1/TRBV3-2; length: 11; CDR3: ASSTTERGTIY
V: TRBV5-1; length: 14; CDR3: ASSPGGTSRQETQY
V: TRBV19; length: 15; CDR3: ASSIFYLAGSTDTQY
V: TRBV29-1; length: 12; CDR3: SVSRGRGDTEAF
V: TRBV13; length: 13; CDR3: ASSSNQGALGTLH
V: TRBV5-4; length: 11; CDR3: ASSLGPSNEQY
V: TRBV4-1; length: 13; CDR3: ASSRSTGENTEAF
V: TRBV11-2; length: 12; CDR3: ASSLGHRSYEQY
V: TRBV6-4; length: 14; CDR3: ASSDSSGSGTDTQY
V: TRBV19; length: 14; CDR3: ASSITGQLVGGELF
V: TRBV18; length: 15; CDR3: ASSLGTGGPGANVLT
V: TRBV7-2; length: 14; CDR3: ASSLVGGGSYNEQF
V: TRBV15; length: 12; CDR3: ATSRDRGFKPQH
V: TRBV9; length: 13; CDR3: ASPGWRVSNQPQH
V: TRBV2; length: 14; CDR3: ASSEALAGGTDTQY
V: TRBV7-9; length: 13; CDR3: ASSLAVGSTGELF
V: TRBV6-2/TRBV6-3; length: 13; CDR3: ASSYSGDTTDTQY
V: TRBV4-1; length: 15; CDR3: ASSRDVQATSSYEQY
V: TRBV3-1/TRBV3-2; length: 10; CDR3: ASSQFHGELF
V: TRBV6-5; length: 12; CDR3: ASSYSGVTDTQY
V: TRBV5-4; length: 14; CDR3: ASSFPDRAPNYGYT
V: TRBV4-3; length: 15; CDR3: ASSHLTPGGGTDTQY
V: TRBV30; length: 13; CDR3: AWGEASGNTDTQY
V: TRBV12-3/TRBV12-4; length: 10; CDR3: ASSTDGFLLH
V: TRBV7-2; length: 14; CDR3: ASSLAPGTGGYGYT
V: TRBV23-1; length: 10; CDR3: ASSPPRNEQF
V: TRBV27; length: 12; CDR3: ASALQGLGYGYT
V: TRBV11-3; length: 13; CDR3: ASSLYRNPTDTQY
V: TRBV18; length: 14; CDR3: ASSPPSSGRTDTQY
V: TRBV9; length: 11; CDR3: ASSASHRGEQY
V: TRBV6-1; length: 11; CDR3: ASSEYSGNTIY
V: TRBV9; length: 10; CDR3: ASSTGGSEQY
V: TRBV9; length: 13; CDR3: ASSPRTGVNYGYT
V: TRBV29-1; length: 14; CDR3: SVEDLSSGGTGELF
V: TRBV23-1; length: 13; CDR3: ASSQSCQGAYEQY
V: TRBV6-5; length: 12; CDR3: ASSQGLIRQPQH
V: TRBV7-9; length: 14; CDR3: ASRGMTGKNTGELF
V: TRBV11-3; length: 15; CDR3: ASSLDSVGENTGELF
V: TRBV6-5; length: 12; CDR3: ASSLRTGRYGYT
V: TRBV4-1; length: 15; CDR3: ASSQRTGRTSYNEQF
V: TRBV7-9; length: 12; CDR3: ASSLARVYNEQF
V: TRBV7-3; length: 11; CDR3: ASSLMRWDEQF
V: TRBV25-1; length: 14; CDR3: ASSEQGQIAKNIQY